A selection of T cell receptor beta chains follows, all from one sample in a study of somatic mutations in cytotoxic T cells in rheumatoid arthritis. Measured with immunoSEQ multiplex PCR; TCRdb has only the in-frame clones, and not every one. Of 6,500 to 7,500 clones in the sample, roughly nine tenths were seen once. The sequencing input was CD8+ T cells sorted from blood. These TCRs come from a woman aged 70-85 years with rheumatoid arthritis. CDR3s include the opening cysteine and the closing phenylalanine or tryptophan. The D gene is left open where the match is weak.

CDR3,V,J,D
CASSPPQGADTEAFF,TRBV7-9,TRBJ1-1,TRBD1
CASSQEGTPNQPQHF,TRBV4-2,TRBJ1-5,NA
CASSPGQGAVGAFF,TRBV5-6,TRBJ1-1,TRBD1
CASGVGGRGEQFF,TRBV6-5,TRBJ2-1,TRBD2
CASSEMGGREDYEQYF,TRBV6-1,TRBJ2-7,TRBD2
CATSRGHYEQYF,TRBV15,TRBJ2-7,NA
CASSAPGQGLVEQYF,TRBV9,TRBJ2-7,TRBD1
CASSLGVGGYYEQYF,TRBV11-3,TRBJ2-7,TRBD1
CASSLEGHTQETQYF,TRBV7-8,TRBJ2-5,NA
CASSLVASSYNEQFF,TRBV7-9,TRBJ2-1,NA
CASSSKGRGRDTEAFF,TRBV11-2,TRBJ1-1,NA
CASSQRQGGNYGYTF,TRBV5-5,TRBJ1-2,TRBD1
CASSSSDRANTEAFF,TRBV5-6,TRBJ1-1,TRBD1
CASSGGRRTDTQYF,TRBV2,TRBJ2-3,TRBD2
CASSLGGGYLNEQFF,TRBV27,TRBJ2-1,TRBD2
CASSLVLAGGDSYEQYF,TRBV7-2,TRBJ2-7,TRBD2
CASSPYSGSSETQYF,TRBV5-1,TRBJ2-5,TRBD2
CASSQVGGALWYGYTF,TRBV14,TRBJ1-2,NA
CASSEGQGNEQYF,TRBV6-1,TRBJ2-7,TRBD1
CASPGLGYGYTF,TRBV2,TRBJ1-2,NA
CASSLSGGAENSPLHF,TRBV7-6,TRBJ1-6,NA
CASSIPGTVGGYTF,TRBV19,TRBJ1-2,TRBD1
CASSVFAGATYNEQFF,TRBV9,TRBJ2-1,TRBD2
CAISDLSRTSLAGTQYF,TRBV10-3,TRBJ2-3,TRBD2
CASSGLDRVTGELFF,TRBV10-1,TRBJ2-2,NA
CASSVQGGPNEKLFF,TRBV6-4,TRBJ1-4,TRBD1
CASSSLYSNQPQHF,TRBV7-2,TRBJ1-5,NA
CASSLAGGGNQPQHF,TRBV13,TRBJ1-5,NA
CASSLNRGPGSPLHF,TRBV5-6,TRBJ1-6,TRBD1
CASSPGYNEQFF,TRBV7-6,TRBJ2-1,NA
CASSLWYRVRGQTNEKLFF,TRBV7-8,TRBJ1-4,TRBD1
CASSMGTSGSNEQYF,TRBV13,TRBJ2-7,TRBD2
CASTPGAQGWFF,TRBV27,TRBJ2-1,TRBD1
CASSPSGAGSYNEQFF,TRBV5-1,TRBJ2-1,NA
CASSQELGRWVEGYTF,TRBV4-3,TRBJ1-2,NA
CASTSGGGNSPLHF,TRBV7-6,TRBJ1-6,NA
CASANRDIYNSPLHF,TRBV19,TRBJ1-6,NA
CASSSVGQTFEQYF,TRBV6-5,TRBJ2-7,NA
CASSSSGTFYGYTF,TRBV27,TRBJ1-2,NA
CSVPGGANTGELFF,TRBV29-1,TRBJ2-2,NA
CASSSLGTGEYNEQFF,TRBV5-1,TRBJ2-1,TRBD1